This is a list of T cell receptor beta chains from one sample in a study of cytomegalovirus exposure and HLA in healthy donors. Profiling relied on immunoSEQ multiplex PCR, and the TCRdb table lists in-frame clones only, not all of them. Of roughly 140,000 clones in the sample, around 88% are singletons; the top ten hold approximately 8%. The sample consisted of PBMCs. These receptors came from a woman between 18 and 30 years old in good health and CMV-seropositive. Each CDR3 is given with its conserved first and last residue. A D gene is named only where the DNA matches it firmly. Clone sizes are given selectively: once, few, many, or a class where the clone is expanded.

J: TRBJ2-7
V: TRBV4-1
size: .
D: TRBD2
CDR3: CASSQDTPQLAGVFYEQYF
DNA: TGCGCCAGCAGCCAAGATACCCCCCAACTAGCGGGAGTGTTCTACGAGCAGTACTTC

J: TRBJ2-1
V: TRBV5-4
size: .
D: .
CDR3: CASSLVLYAPTNEQFF
DNA: TGTGCCAGCAGCTTGGTTCTGTACGCCCCTACCAATGAGCAGTTCTTC

J: TRBJ2-5
V: TRBV18
size: .
D: TRBD2
CDR3: CASSPLGLASGETQYF
DNA: TGTGCCAGCTCACCATTAGGACTAGCCTCGGGAGAGACCCAGTACTTC

J: TRBJ1-1
V: TRBV30
size: .
D: .
CDR3: CAWSVRQSNTEAFF
DNA: TGTGCCTGGAGTGTACGACAGTCGAACACTGAAGCTTTCTTT

J: TRBJ1-4
V: TRBV5-8
size: .
D: TRBD1
CDR3: CASSLRGPEKLFF
DNA: TGTGCCAGCAGCTTGAGGGGGCCCGAAAAACTGTTTTTT

J: TRBJ2-7
V: TRBV5-1
size: once
D: .
CDR3: CASGTPGVGHEQYF
DNA: TGCGCCAGCGGGACCCCAGGGGTGGGCCACGAGCAGTACTTC

J: TRBJ1-6
V: TRBV5-4
size: .
D: .
CDR3: CASSWTTGSDSPLHF
DNA: TGTGCCAGCAGCTGGACGACGGGGAGTGATTCACCCCTCCACTTT

J: TRBJ1-3
V: TRBV7-2
size: .
D: .
CDR3: CASTALTDGNTIYF
DNA: TGTGCCAGCACCGCATTGACAGATGGAAACACCATATATTTT

J: TRBJ2-7
V: TRBV30
size: .
D: TRBD1
CDR3: CAWTLYTGQGVPEQYF
DNA: TGTGCCTGGACCCTATACACGGGACAGGGAGTTCCCGAGCAGTACTTC

J: TRBJ2-3
V: TRBV19
size: .
D: .
CDR3: CASSMGLNTDTQYF
DNA: TGTGCCAGTAGTATGGGACTGAACACAGATACGCAGTATTTT

J: TRBJ1-5
V: TRBV5-4
size: .
D: .
CDR3: CASSLDTQPQHF
DNA: TGTGCCAGCAGCTTGGACACCCAGCCCCAGCATTTT

J: TRBJ2-6
V: TRBV5-6
size: .
D: .
CDR3: CASSLRQANVLTF
DNA: TGTGCCAGCAGCCTCCGACAGGCCAACGTCCTGACTTTC

J: TRBJ2-3
V: TRBV9
size: .
D: .
CDR3: CASTRDTDTDTQYF
DNA: TGTGCCAGCACCCGGGACACGGACACAGATACGCAGTATTTT

J: TRBJ2-3
V: TRBV5-1
size: once
D: TRBD2
CDR3: CASSLGLAGTTDTQYF
DNA: TGCGCCAGCAGCCTGGGACTAGCGGGGACGACAGATACGCAGTATTTT

J: TRBJ1-4
V: TRBV9
size: .
D: .
CDR3: CASSVGGSAEGINEKLFF
DNA: TGTGCCAGCAGCGTAGGAGGGAGTGCGGAGGGAATAAATGAAAAACTGTTTTTT

J: TRBJ2-1
V: TRBV11-1
size: .
D: TRBD1
CDR3: CASSPGQGPYNEQFF
DNA: TGTGCCAGCAGCCCTGGACAGGGCCCTTACAATGAGCAGTTCTTC

J: TRBJ1-1
V: TRBV5-4
size: .
D: TRBD1
CDR3: CASSLVGQLNTEAFF
DNA: TGTGCCAGCAGCTTGGTGGGACAGCTGAACACTGAAGCTTTCTTT

J: TRBJ2-2
V: TRBV5-4
size: .
D: .
CDR3: CASSLTANTGELFF
DNA: TGTGCCAGCAGCTTGACAGCGAACACCGGGGAGCTGTTTTTT

J: TRBJ1-1
V: TRBV7-7
size: .
D: .
CDR3: CASSRRLDTEAFF
DNA: TGTGCTAGCAGCCGGAGGCTGGACACTGAAGCTTTCTTT

J: TRBJ1-5
V: TRBV6-1
size: .
D: TRBD1
CDR3: CASSEVGQINQPQHF
DNA: TGTGCCAGCAGTGAAGTGGGACAGATCAATCAGCCCCAGCATTTT

J: TRBJ1-5
V: TRBV29-1
size: .
D: TRBD1
CDR3: CSVADDRVDQPQHF
DNA: TGCAGCGTGGCAGACGACAGGGTGGATCAGCCCCAGCATTTT

J: TRBJ2-2
V: TRBV6-5
size: .
D: TRBD1
CDR3: CASSSGQGSAGELFF
DNA: TGTGCCAGCAGCTCGGGACAGGGGAGCGCCGGGGAGCTGTTTTTT

J: TRBJ1-4
V: TRBV6-5
size: .
D: TRBD1
CDR3: CASSPRQGLGEKLFF
DNA: TGTGCCAGCAGTCCTAGACAGGGGCTTGGGGAAAAACTGTTTTTT

J: TRBJ1-4
V: TRBV5-1
size: once
D: TRBD1
CDR3: CASSLAGTGDEKLFF
DNA: TGCGCCAGCAGCTTGGCCGGGACAGGGGATGAAAAACTGTTTTTT

J: TRBJ1-4
V: TRBV4-3
size: .
D: TRBD1
CDR3: CASSQGVNEKLFF
DNA: TGCGCCAGCAGTCAGGGGGTTAATGAAAAACTGTTTTTT

J: TRBJ1-6
V: TRBV7-9
size: .
D: .
CDR3: CASSPGLSSYNSPLHF
DNA: TGTGCCAGCAGCCCCGGGTTAAGCTCCTATAATTCACCCCTCCACTTT

J: TRBJ2-1
V: TRBV9
size: .
D: TRBD2
CDR3: CASSVALAGDNEQFF
DNA: TGTGCCAGCAGCGTAGCTCTAGCGGGGGACAATGAGCAGTTCTTC

J: TRBJ2-3
V: TRBV5-1
size: .
D: TRBD2
CDR3: CASRRIAGGPDTQYF
DNA: TGCGCCAGCAGGCGGATAGCGGGGGGGCCAGATACGCAGTATTTT

J: TRBJ1-2
V: TRBV5-4
size: .
D: TRBD1
CDR3: CASSRFQGAGGYTF
DNA: TGTGCCAGCAGCAGGTTTCAGGGGGCAGGTGGCTACACCTTC

J: TRBJ1-5
V: TRBV9
size: .
D: .
CDR3: CASSVEGGGQPQHF
DNA: TGTGCCAGCAGCGTAGAGGGGGGGGGACAGCCCCAGCATTTT

J: TRBJ2-1
V: TRBV19
size: .
D: .
CDR3: CASSIGQNNEQFF
DNA: TGTGCCAGTAGTATAGGGCAGAACAATGAGCAGTTCTTC

J: TRBJ1-1
V: TRBV28
size: .
D: .
CDR3: CASSEVGTEAFF
DNA: TGTGCCAGCAGTGAAGTCGGCACTGAAGCTTTCTTT

J: TRBJ1-3
V: TRBV19
size: .
D: .
CDR3: CASSKTGLSGNTIYF
DNA: TGTGCCAGTAGTAAGACGGGTCTCTCTGGAAACACCATATATTTT

J: TRBJ2-7
V: TRBV4-2
size: few
D: TRBD1
CDR3: CASSHDGTDLRGEQYF
DNA: TGTGCCAGCAGCCACGACGGGACAGACCTCCGAGGCGAGCAGTACTTC

J: TRBJ2-3
V: TRBV9
size: .
D: TRBD2
CDR3: CASSSRTSGGATQYF
DNA: TGTGCCAGCAGCTCCAGGACTAGCGGGGGGGCTACGCAGTATTTT

J: TRBJ1-5
V: TRBV2
size: .
D: .
CDR3: CASSELQVNQPQHF
DNA: TGTGCCAGCAGTGAATTGCAGGTCAATCAGCCCCAGCATTTT

J: TRBJ1-5
V: TRBV18
size: .
D: .
CDR3: CASSLTSEKPQHF
DNA: TGTGCCAGCTCATTGACTAGTGAGAAGCCCCAGCATTTT

J: TRBJ2-7
V: TRBV28
size: .
D: TRBD1
CDR3: CASSYHRDRGYEQYF
DNA: TGTGCCAGCAGTTACCACCGGGACAGGGGTTACGAGCAGTACTTC

J: TRBJ2-7
V: TRBV30
size: .
D: .
CDR3: CAWSVKRYEQYF
DNA: TGTGCCTGGAGTGTAAAGAGATACGAGCAGTACTTC

J: TRBJ2-1
V: TRBV5-6
size: .
D: .
CDR3: CASSLVGLLYNEQFF
DNA: TGTGCCAGCAGCTTGGTGGGCCTACTTTACAATGAGCAGTTCTTC

J: TRBJ2-3
V: TRBV27
size: .
D: TRBD2
CDR3: CASRLAGGPDTQYF
DNA: TGTGCCAGCAGACTAGCGGGAGGGCCAGATACGCAGTATTTT

J: TRBJ1-1
V: TRBV6-5
size: .
D: .
CDR3: CASSPPGEKAFF
DNA: TGTGCCAGCAGTCCCCCGGGGGAAAAAGCTTTCTTT

J: TRBJ1-2
V: TRBV6-5
size: .
D: .
CDR3: CASRRGSWGGYTF
DNA: TGTGCCAGCAGGCGTGGGTCTTGGGGCGGCTACACCTTC

J: TRBJ1-4
V: TRBV28
size: .
D: .
CDR3: CASRLQIPGRKLFF
DNA: TGTGCCAGCAGATTACAGATTCCTGGGAGAAAACTGTTTTTT

J: TRBJ1-2
V: TRBV5-1
size: .
D: .
CDR3: CASSPTTGGGYTF
DNA: TGCGCCAGCAGCCCCACGACAGGCGGCGGCTACACCTTC

J: TRBJ2-2
V: TRBV25-1
size: .
D: .
CDR3: CASSEWQDITGELFF
DNA: TGTGCCAGCAGTGAATGGCAGGACATCACCGGGGAGCTGTTTTTT

J: TRBJ2-1
V: TRBV5-1
size: .
D: TRBD1
CDR3: CASSFRTGDVYNEQFF
DNA: TGCGCCAGCAGCTTCCGGACAGGGGACGTCTACAATGAGCAGTTCTTC

J: TRBJ2-5
V: TRBV5-4
size: .
D: .
CDR3: CASSSYGTHHPYF
DNA: TGTGCCAGCAGCTCCTACGGGACTCACCATCCCTACTTC